These 31 T cell receptor beta chains came from one sample sequenced in a study of T-cell reconstitution after alpha-beta-depleted transplantation in children. Construction of the TCRbeta library involved unique molecular identifiers. Each CDR3 protein is one row after TCRdb ran MiXCR on the PCR reads. The sample records some 220,000 distinct CDR3 sequences, roughly 10% being singletons. The sample in question was PBMCs from the stem cell graft donor, obtained from the stem cell graft. These receptors all stem from a human donor who donated a stem cell graft to a child with acute lymphoblastic leukemia.

This clonotype was detected a few times. The V and J genes are TRBV7-9 and TRBJ2-3, with a weak D call TRBD1 (6 bases). The CDR3 loop spans 13 amino acids. With 5 bases removed from V and 4 bases from J, the gap between germline ends came to 10 bases. Germline V gene sequence: CDR1 SEHNR, CDR2 FQNEAQ (reference sequence). For the CDR3, the DNA is TGTGCCAGCAGCCCCTCAGGGGCAGATACGCAGTATTTT. It encodes CASSPSGADTQYF.

V gene TRBV10-3 combines with J gene TRBJ2-2; TRBD2 is a possible D gene (5 bases). V was shortened by 4 bases and J by 4 bases, with 19 bases between the two germline ends. Germline values: CDR1 ENHRY, CDR2 SYGVKD. This CDR3 region has 17 residues. The CDR3 region is CAISGTGIPTRTGELFF. In nucleotides, the CDR3 is TGTGCCATCAGTGGTACCGGGATCCCGACGCGCACCGGGGAGCTGTTTTTT.

The chain joins TRBV5-5 to TRBJ1-2, with a tentative D call TRBD1 (6 bases). With 4 bases removed from V and 4 bases from J, the gap between germline ends came to 20 bases. The CDR3 loop spans 16 amino acids. Germline-derived CDR1 and CDR2 are SGHKS and YYEKEE (reference sequence). CDR3 in amino acids: CASSLPRGERGYGYTF. The CDR3 DNA reads TGTGCCAGCAGCCTGCCAAGGGGGGAGCGGGGCTATGGCTACACCTTC.

This clonotype has at least ten counts. The chain has TRBV29-1 and TRBJ2-7, with D unclear. The ends were cut back, 4 bases at V and 4 bases at J, with 8 bases in the middle. In germline, CDR1 is SQVTM, CDR2 ANQGSEA. This CDR3 has 11 amino acids. CDR3: CSVVVGYEQYF. DNA for the CDR3: TGCAGCGTTGTGGTGGGGTACGAGCAGTACTTC.

This clonotype has at least ten counts. This chain links TRBV12-3 or TRBV12-4 with TRBJ2-1; D uncertain. The CDR3 is made up of 12 amino acids. V was cut by 1 base and J by 7 bases, with 5 bases left in between. CDR3 nucleotide sequence: TGTGCCAGCAGTTTAGGCCGTAATGAGCAGTTCTTC. As protein: CASSLGRNEQFF.

The chain uses TRBV7-6 and TRBJ2-2; 10 nucleotides match TRBD1. This CDR3 contains 16 residues. Germline CDR1 is SGHVS and CDR2 is FNYEAQ. After removal of 5 bases from V and 7 bases from J, the junction contained 10 bases not matched to a gene. CDR3 nucleotide sequence: TGTGCCAGCAGCCCCCCCCGACAGGGGGCCGGCGGGGAGCTGTTTTTT. Translated, it gives CASSPPRQGAGGELFF.

The V call is TRBV6-1, the J call TRBJ2-3, with 9 bases matching TRBD2. Per the germline V gene, CDR1 is MNHNS and CDR2 is SASEGT. This CDR3 is built from 15 residues. V lost 6 bases and J lost 2; bases outside the gene matches: 6. CDR3 in DNA: TGTGCCAGCAGGAAGGCGGGGGGGATCACAGATACGCAGTATTTT. This codes for CASRKAGGITDTQYF.

This clonotype has more than one count but fewer than ten. This chain links TRBV10-1 with TRBJ2-7; 10 bases match TRBD1. Germline V CDR1 and CDR2: WNHNN, SYGVQD (reference sequence). This CDR3 spans 13 amino acids. V dropped 6 bases and J dropped 4; count of bases not matched to a gene: 3. This CDR3 reads CASSGQGGYEQYF. Written as DNA, the CDR3 is TGCGCCAGCAGCGGACAGGGGGGATACGAGCAGTACTTC.

This clonotype was found many times. This rearrangement joins TRBV12-3 or TRBV12-4 to TRBJ2-2; 7 bases match TRBD2. The CDR3 loop spans 15 amino acids. With V trimmed by 2 bases and J by 7 bases, 7 bases remained unmatched. CDR3 DNA sequence: TGTGCCAGCAGTTTACTGTCGGGGGGTGGCGGGGAGCTGTTTTTT. Protein product: CASSLLSGGGGELFF.

This clonotype has a handful of counts. The V gene is TRBV11-2, the J gene TRBJ1-5; TRBD1 matches 9 bases. The CDR3 extends over 15 amino acids. With 5 bases clipped from V and 7 bases from J, the junction kept 9 bases outside the gene matches. Germline CDR1 is SGHAT and CDR2 is FQNNGV. The CDR3 nucleotides are TGTGCCAGCAGCCCGACAGGGACAGGGATACAGCCCCAGCATTTT. Amino acid sequence: CASSPTGTGIQPQHF.

There are many counts of this clonotype. The chain links TRBV11-2 to TRBJ2-5; 7 nucleotides align to TRBD2. Per germline, CDR1 SGHAT and CDR2 FQNNGV. The CDR3 loop spans 14 amino acids. Trimming removed 5 bases from V and 5 bases from J; junction bases left unmatched: 8. The CDR3, as DNA: TGTGCCAGCAGCCCCCGACTAGCATTGGAGACCCAGTACTTC. Protein: CASSPRLALETQYF.

This clonotype has only a few counts. This sequence joins TRBV6-2 or TRBV6-3 and TRBJ1-5; the D gene is possibly TRBD1 (6 bases). The germline V gene has CDR1 MNHEY and CDR2 SVGEGT. V was shortened by 5 bases and J by 0 bases, with 26 bases between the two germline ends. The CDR3 has 20 amino acids. In DNA form, the CDR3 reads TGTGCCAGCAGTCTAGATCGACAGGTGACGGACGTACATAGCAATCAGCCCCAGCATTTT. Protein product: CASSLDRQVTDVHSNQPQHF.

This clonotype was counted only a few times. V and J are TRBV6-5 and TRBJ1-1; weak D call: TRBD1 (6 bases). The CDR3 extends over 12 amino acids. CDR1 and CDR2 (germline): MNHEY, SVGAGI. Between the trimmed V and J ends, which lost 7 bases and 3 bases, there was a span of 9 bases. The CDR3 region is CASTEGDTEAFF. The DNA for the CDR3 is TGTGCCAGCACGGAGGGGGACACTGAAGCTTTCTTT.

This clonotype turned up a few times. This CDR3 reads CASSLGQREQETQYF. In DNA form, the CDR3 reads TGTGCCAGCAGCCTCGGGCAGCGGGAACAAGAGACCCAGTACTTC. The V and J genes are TRBV14 and TRBJ2-5; TRBD2 agrees at 7 bases. Germline-derived CDR1 and CDR2 are SGHDN and FVKESK. V trimming: 4 bases; J trimming: 2 bases; junction bases outside the gene matches: 7. This CDR3 comprises 15 residues.

The rearrangement joins TRBV30 to TRBJ2-2; D uncertain. Trimming left V 0 bases short and J 7 bases short, with 18 bases between. This CDR3 has 16 residues. Germline V gives CDR1 GTSNPN, CDR2 SVGIG (reference sequence). CDR3 sequence reads: CAWSVLPPTVGGELFF. CDR3 DNA: TGTGCCTGGAGTGTACTTCCGCCGACTGTGGGCGGGGAGCTGTTTTTT.

The genes are TRBV20-1 and TRBJ2-7; weak D call: TRBD1 (7 bases). With 3 bases removed from V and 4 bases from J, the gap between germline ends came to 19 bases. Per the germline V gene, CDR1 is DFQATT and CDR2 is SNEGSKA (reference sequence). The CDR3 length is 15 residues. Here the CDR3 reads CSASVRDSGGYEQYF. The DNA for the CDR3 is TGCAGTGCTAGCGTCCGGGACTCAGGGGGGTACGAGCAGTACTTC.

The gene calls are TRBV6-1 and TRBJ1-1; a possible D gene is TRBD1 (5 bases). Per germline, CDR1 MNHNS and CDR2 SASEGT. The CDR3 spans 14 residues. The ends were cut back, 7 bases at V and 3 bases at J, with 15 bases in the middle. The CDR3 region is CASTIRRDDTEAFF. CDR3 nucleotide sequence: TGTGCCAGCACCATAAGAAGGGACGACACTGAAGCTTTCTTT.

In its sample, this clonotype was seen many times. Written as DNA, the CDR3 is TGCGCCAGCAGCCAAAGAGCGGGGGGGGTGAATGAGCAGTTCTTC. It yields the protein CASSQRAGGVNEQFF. The genes are TRBV4-3 and TRBJ2-1; 10 bases line up with TRBD2. Germline values: CDR1 LGHNA, CDR2 YSLEER. V lost 2 bases and J lost 7; bases outside the gene matches: 5. CDR3 size: 15 residues.

This clonotype was observed many times. V is TRBV5-1 and J is TRBJ1-1; D remains unclear. CDR3 size: 14 residues. The ends were cut back, 4 bases at V and 1 base at J, with 11 bases in the middle. The germline V gene has CDR1 SGHRS and CDR2 YFSETQ. Written as DNA, the CDR3 is TGCGCCAGCAGCGCCGGACTCGAGAACACTGAAGCTTTCTTT. Translating gives CASSAGLENTEAFF.

This clonotype has a count of ten or more. The V and J genes are TRBV27 and TRBJ2-5; D unclear. Germline V lookup: CDR1 MNHEY, CDR2 SMNVEV (reference sequence). CDR3 length equals 11 residues. With 6 bases removed from V and 5 bases from J, the gap between germline ends came to 7 bases. CDR3 protein: CASSNGETQYF. The CDR3 bases are TGTGCCAGCAGCAATGGGGAGACCCAGTACTTC.

The chain joins TRBV7-9 to TRBJ2-7; D gene unclear. Trimming removed 5 bases from V and 3 bases from J, with 14 bases in between. This CDR3 has 14 residues. Germline-derived CDR1 and CDR2 are SEHNR and FQNEAQ (reference sequence). CDR3 sequence (DNA): TGTGCCAGCAGCCCCCCGGGTACCAACTACGAGCAGTACTTC. This codes for CASSPPGTNYEQYF. The whole variable domain, filled in from reference TRBV7-9 and TRBJ2-7, reads DTGVSQNPRHKITKRGQNVTFRCDPISEHNRLYWYRQTLGQGPEFLTYFQNEAQLEKSRLLSDRFSAERPKGSFSTLEIQRTEQGDSAMYLCASSPPGTNYEQYFGPGTRLTVT.

This clonotype has a handful of counts. The rearrangement links TRBV20-1 to TRBJ1-2; the D is unclear. The CDR3 is made up of 11 amino acids. Germline V lookup: CDR1 DFQATT, CDR2 SNEGSKA (reference sequence). V gave up 5 bases and J gave up 4 bases, with 8 bases separating them. CDR3 loop: CSALSSYGYTF. The CDR3, as DNA: TGCAGTGCTCTCTCATCCTATGGCTACACCTTC.

This clonotype has just a few counts. The J gene is TRBJ2-7, the V gene TRBV6-5, with TRBD1 identical over 10 bases. CDR3 length: 15 amino acids. J lost 4 bases, V lost 6 bases, and 9 bases had no gene match. Germline CDR1 MNHEY, CDR2 SVGAGI. The CDR3 sequence: CASRPGQGGGYEQYF. The DNA of the CDR3 is TGTGCCAGCAGACCCGGACAGGGGGGGGGGTACGAGCAGTACTTC.

This clonotype appeared many times. The CDR3 spells CASSLGREQYF. The CDR3 bases are TGTGCCAGCAGCTTGGGACGCGAGCAGTACTTC. V and J are TRBV5-6 and TRBJ2-7; no clear D. The CDR3 loop spans 11 amino acids. In germline, CDR1 is SGHDT, CDR2 YYEEEE. With 0 bases removed from V and 6 bases from J, the gap between germline ends came to 4 bases.

V gene TRBV12-3 or TRBV12-4 combines with J gene TRBJ2-3, with a weak D call TRBD2 (5 bases). CDR3 length equals 14 residues. The ends were cut back, 3 bases at V and 4 bases at J, with 11 bases in the middle. CDR3 in amino acids: CASSFREGADTQYF. In DNA form, the CDR3 reads TGTGCCAGCAGTTTTAGAGAGGGCGCAGATACGCAGTATTTT.

The table lists this clonotype with many counts. The chain carries TRBV28 and TRBJ1-1, with D perhaps TRBD1 (5 bases). The CDR3 spans 13 residues. Germline V CDR1 and CDR2: MDHEN, SYDVKM. The V end lost 6 bases, the J end lost 3 bases, and 11 bases lay between the germline ends. CDR3 coding DNA: TGTGCCAGCAGCCTCAGGGTAGACACTGAAGCTTTCTTT. It yields the protein CASSLRVDTEAFF.

The chain is built from TRBV10-2 and TRBJ1-4; D possibly corresponds to TRBD1 (5 bases). From germline, CDR1 is WSHSY and CDR2 SAAADI. The CDR3 is made up of 12 amino acids. V was shortened by 4 bases and J by 7 bases, with 7 bases between the two germline ends. In DNA form, the CDR3 reads TGCGCCAGCAGTGGGGGGGGTGAAAAACTGTTTTTT. Its translation: CASSGGGEKLFF.

This clonotype was found a few times. V gene TRBV11-2 combines with J gene TRBJ2-1; 8 bases agree with TRBD2. Looked up from germline, CDR1 is SGHAT and CDR2 is FQNNGV. The CDR3 runs 15 residues. Germline trimming cut 1 base from V and 8 bases from J; bases unmatched to any gene: 7. CDR3 in DNA: TGTGCCAGCAGCTTAGCCGGGACTAGTCGCGATGAGCAGTTCTTC. Its protein is CASSLAGTSRDEQFF. Full variable domain (remainder filled in from reference TRBV11-2 and TRBJ2-1): EAGVAQSPRYKIIEKRQSVAFWCNPISGHATLYWYQQILGQGPKLLIQFQNNGVVDDSQLPKDRFSAERLKGVDSTLKIQPAKLEDSAVYLCASSLAGTSRDEQFFGPGTRLTVL.

This clonotype has just a few counts. V usage is TRBV5-5 and J usage is TRBJ2-1, with D perhaps TRBD1 or TRBD2 (6 bases each). CDR1 SGHKS and CDR2 YYEKEE come from the germline V gene (reference sequence). The CDR3 runs 17 residues. V lost 0 bases, J lost 4 bases, and 17 bases lay in between. CDR3 sequence (DNA): TGTGCCAGCAGCTTGGCCATTAGGGGGGCGGGGTACAATGAGCAGTTCTTC. Protein sequence: CASSLAIRGAGYNEQFF.

This clonotype showed up just a few times. The chain couples TRBV3-1 to TRBJ2-3, with D uncertain. Deletions cut 0 bases from V and 1 base from J, with 8 bases between. CDR1 is LGHDT, CDR2 YNNKEL, per germline (reference sequence). The CDR3 has 15 residues. The CDR3 DNA follows: TGTGCCAGCAGCCAAGAGACTGGGCGCACAGATACGCAGTATTTT. The encoded protein is CASSQETGRTDTQYF.

The chain recombines TRBV20-1 with TRBJ1-1; tentatively, D is TRBD1 (5 bases). Germline CDR1 DFQATT, CDR2 SNEGSKA (reference sequence). This CDR3 spans 11 amino acids. V lost 1 base to trimming and J lost 5 bases, with 5 bases between them. The CDR3 region has the DNA TGCAGTGCTAGAGCAGGGACTGAAGCTTTCTTT. Its protein product is CSARAGTEAFF.